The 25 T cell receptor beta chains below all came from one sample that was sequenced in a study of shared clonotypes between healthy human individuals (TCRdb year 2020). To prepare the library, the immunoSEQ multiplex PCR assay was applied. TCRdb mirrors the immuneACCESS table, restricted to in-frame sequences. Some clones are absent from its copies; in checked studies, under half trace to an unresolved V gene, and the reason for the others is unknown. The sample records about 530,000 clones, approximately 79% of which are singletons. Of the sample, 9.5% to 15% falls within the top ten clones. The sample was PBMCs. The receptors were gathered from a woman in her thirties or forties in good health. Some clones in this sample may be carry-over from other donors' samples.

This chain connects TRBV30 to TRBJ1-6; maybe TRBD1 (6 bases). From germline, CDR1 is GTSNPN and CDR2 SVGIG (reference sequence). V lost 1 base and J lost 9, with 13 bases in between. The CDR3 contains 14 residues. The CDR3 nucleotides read TGTGCCTGGAGTGCAGGGGCCGGGGGTTCACCCCTCCACTTT. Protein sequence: CAWSAGAGGSPLHF.

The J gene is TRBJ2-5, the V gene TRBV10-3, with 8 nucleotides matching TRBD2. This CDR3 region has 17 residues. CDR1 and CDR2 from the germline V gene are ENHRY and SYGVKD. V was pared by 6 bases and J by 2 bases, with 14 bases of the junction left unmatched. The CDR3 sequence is CAIRALAGGGPQETQYF. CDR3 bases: TGTGCCATCAGGGCCCTAGCGGGCGGGGGCCCGCAAGAGACCCAGTACTTC.

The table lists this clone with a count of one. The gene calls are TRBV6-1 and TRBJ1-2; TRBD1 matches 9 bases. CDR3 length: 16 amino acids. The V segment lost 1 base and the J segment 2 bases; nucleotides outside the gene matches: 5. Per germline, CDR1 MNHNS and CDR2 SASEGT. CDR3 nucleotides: TGTGCCAGCAGTGAAGAAAGTGGACAGGGGAACTATGGCTACACCTTC. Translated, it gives CASSEESGQGNYGYTF.

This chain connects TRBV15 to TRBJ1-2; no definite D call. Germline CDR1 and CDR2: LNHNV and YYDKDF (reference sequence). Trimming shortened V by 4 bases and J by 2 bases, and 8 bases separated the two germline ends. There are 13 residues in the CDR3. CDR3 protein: CATSKGSNYGYTF. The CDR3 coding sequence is TGTGCCACCAGCAAGGGCAGCAACTATGGCTACACCTTC.

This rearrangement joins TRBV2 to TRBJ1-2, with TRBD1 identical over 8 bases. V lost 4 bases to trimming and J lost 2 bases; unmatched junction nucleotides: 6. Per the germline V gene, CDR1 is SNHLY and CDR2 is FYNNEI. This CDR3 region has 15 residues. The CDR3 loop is CASSGTGRGNYGYTF. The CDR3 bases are TGTGCCAGCAGTGGGACAGGGCGAGGGAACTATGGCTACACCTTC.

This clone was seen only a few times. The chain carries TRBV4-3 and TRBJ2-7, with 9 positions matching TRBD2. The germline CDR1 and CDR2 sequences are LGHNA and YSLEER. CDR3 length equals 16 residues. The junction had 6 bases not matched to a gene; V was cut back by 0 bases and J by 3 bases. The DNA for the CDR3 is TGCGCCAGCAGCCAAGATGGGACTAGCACGTTCTACGAGCAGTACTTC. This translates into CASSQDGTSTFYEQYF.

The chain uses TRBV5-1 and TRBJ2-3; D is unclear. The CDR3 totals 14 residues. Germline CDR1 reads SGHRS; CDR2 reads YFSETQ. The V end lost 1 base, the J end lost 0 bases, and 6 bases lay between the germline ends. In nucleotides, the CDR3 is TGCGCCAGCAGCTTGCCCGATAGCACAGATACGCAGTATTTT. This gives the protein CASSLPDSTDTQYF. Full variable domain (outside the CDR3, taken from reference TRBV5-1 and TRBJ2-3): KAGVTQTPRYLIKTRGQQVTLSCSPISGHRSVSWYQQTPGQGLQFLFEYFSETQRNKGNFPGRFSGRQFSNSRSEMNVSTLELGDSALYLCASSLPDSTDTQYFGPGTRLTVL.

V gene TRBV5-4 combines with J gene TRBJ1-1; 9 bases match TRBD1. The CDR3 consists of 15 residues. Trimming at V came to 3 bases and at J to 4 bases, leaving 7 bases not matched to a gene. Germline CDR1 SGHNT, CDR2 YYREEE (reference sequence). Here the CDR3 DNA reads TGTGCCAGCAGCTCGGGGGACAGGGTACCCACTGAAGCTTTCTTT. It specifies CASSSGDRVPTEAFF.

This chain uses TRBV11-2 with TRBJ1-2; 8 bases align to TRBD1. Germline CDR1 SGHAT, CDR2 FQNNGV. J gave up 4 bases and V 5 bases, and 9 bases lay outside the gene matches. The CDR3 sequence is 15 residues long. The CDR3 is CASSLQDRAPYGYTF. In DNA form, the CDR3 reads TGTGCCAGCAGCCTCCAGGACAGGGCGCCCTATGGCTACACCTTC.

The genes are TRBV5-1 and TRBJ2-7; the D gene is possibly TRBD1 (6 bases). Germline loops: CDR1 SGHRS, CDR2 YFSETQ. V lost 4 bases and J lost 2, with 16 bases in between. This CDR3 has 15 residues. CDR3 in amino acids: CASSRTEAPTYEQYF. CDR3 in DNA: TGCGCCAGCAGCCGGACAGAGGCCCCAACCTACGAGCAGTACTTC.

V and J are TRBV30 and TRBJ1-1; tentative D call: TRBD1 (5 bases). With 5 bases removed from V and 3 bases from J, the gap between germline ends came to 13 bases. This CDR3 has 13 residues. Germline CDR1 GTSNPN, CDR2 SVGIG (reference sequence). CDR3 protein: CAWDKAGDTEAFF. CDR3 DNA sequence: TGTGCCTGGGACAAGGCGGGGGACACTGAAGCTTTCTTT.

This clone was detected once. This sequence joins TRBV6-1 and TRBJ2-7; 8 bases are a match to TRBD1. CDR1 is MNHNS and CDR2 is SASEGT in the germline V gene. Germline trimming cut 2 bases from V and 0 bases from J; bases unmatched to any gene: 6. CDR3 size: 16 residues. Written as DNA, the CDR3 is TGTGCCAGCAGTGAAAGGTGGGGACAGGTCTCCTACGAGCAGTACTTC. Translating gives CASSERWGQVSYEQYF.

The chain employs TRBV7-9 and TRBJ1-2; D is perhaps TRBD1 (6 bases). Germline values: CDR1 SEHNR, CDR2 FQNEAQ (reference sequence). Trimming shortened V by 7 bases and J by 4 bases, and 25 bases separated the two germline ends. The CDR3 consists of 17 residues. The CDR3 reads CASTKFFGGGEGYGYTF. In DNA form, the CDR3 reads TGTGCCAGCACCAAATTTTTTGGGGGGGGCGAAGGCTATGGCTACACCTTC.

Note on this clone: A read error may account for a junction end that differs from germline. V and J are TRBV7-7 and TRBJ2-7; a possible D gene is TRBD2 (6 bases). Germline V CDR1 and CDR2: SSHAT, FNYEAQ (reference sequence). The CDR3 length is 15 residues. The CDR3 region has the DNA TGTGCTAGCAGCTTAGGGGACGGGGGAACCTACGAGCAGTACTTC. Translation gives CASSLGDGGTYEQYF. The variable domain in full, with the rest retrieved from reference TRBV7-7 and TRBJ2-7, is GAGVSQSPRYKVTKRGQDVTLRCDPISSHATLYWYQQALGQGPEFLTYFNYEAQPDKSGLPSDRFSAERPEGSISTLTIQRTEQRDSAMYRCASSLGDGGTYEQYFGPGTRLTVT.

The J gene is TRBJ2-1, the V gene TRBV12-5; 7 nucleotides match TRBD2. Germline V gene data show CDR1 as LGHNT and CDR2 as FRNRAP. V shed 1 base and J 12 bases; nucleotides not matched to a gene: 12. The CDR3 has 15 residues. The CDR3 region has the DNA TGTGCTAGTGGTTTGGGCGGGAGTGTGTTCGGTGGGCAGTTCTTC. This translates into CASGLGGSVFGGQFF.

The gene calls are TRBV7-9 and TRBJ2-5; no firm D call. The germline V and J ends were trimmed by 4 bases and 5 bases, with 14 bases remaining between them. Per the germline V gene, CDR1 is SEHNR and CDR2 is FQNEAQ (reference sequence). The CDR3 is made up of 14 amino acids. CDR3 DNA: TGTGCCAGCAGCTCTCCCCCAGAACGGGAGACCCAGTACTTC. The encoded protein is CASSSPPERETQYF. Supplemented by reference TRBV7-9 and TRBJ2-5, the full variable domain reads DTGVSQNPRHKITKRGQNVTFRCDPISEHNRLYWYRQTLGQGPEFLTYFQNEAQLEKSRLLSDRFSAERPKGSFSTLEIQRTEQGDSAMYLCASSSPPERETQYFGPGTRLLVL.

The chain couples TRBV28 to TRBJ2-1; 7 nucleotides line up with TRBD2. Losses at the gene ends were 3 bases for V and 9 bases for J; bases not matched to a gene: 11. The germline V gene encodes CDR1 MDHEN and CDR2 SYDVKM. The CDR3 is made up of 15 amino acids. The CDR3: CASSLESSGSGEQFF. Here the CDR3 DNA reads TGTGCCAGCAGTTTGGAGTCTAGCGGTTCGGGTGAGCAGTTCTTC.

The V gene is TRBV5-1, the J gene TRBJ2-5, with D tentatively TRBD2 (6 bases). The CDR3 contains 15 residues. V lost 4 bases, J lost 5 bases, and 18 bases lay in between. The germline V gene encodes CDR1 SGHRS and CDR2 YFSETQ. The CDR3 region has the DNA TGCGCCAGCAGCCAGACCGGGAGCGACGGGGAGACCCAGTACTTC. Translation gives CASSQTGSDGETQYF. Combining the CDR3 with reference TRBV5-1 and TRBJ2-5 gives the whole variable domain KAGVTQTPRYLIKTRGQQVTLSCSPISGHRSVSWYQQTPGQGLQFLFEYFSETQRNKGNFPGRFSGRQFSNSRSEMNVSTLELGDSALYLCASSQTGSDGETQYFGPGTRLLVL.

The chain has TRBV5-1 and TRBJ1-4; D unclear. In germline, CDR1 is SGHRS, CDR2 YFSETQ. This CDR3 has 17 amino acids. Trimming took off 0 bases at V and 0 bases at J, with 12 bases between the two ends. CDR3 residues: CASSLAVAAATNEKLFF. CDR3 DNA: TGCGCCAGCAGCTTGGCCGTGGCAGCGGCAACTAATGAAAAACTGTTTTTT.

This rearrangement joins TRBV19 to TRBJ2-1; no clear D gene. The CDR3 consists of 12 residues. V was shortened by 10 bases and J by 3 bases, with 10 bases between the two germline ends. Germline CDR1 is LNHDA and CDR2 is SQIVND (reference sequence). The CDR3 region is CATESRYNEQFF. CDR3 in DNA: TGTGCCACCGAGAGCCGCTACAATGAGCAGTTCTTC.

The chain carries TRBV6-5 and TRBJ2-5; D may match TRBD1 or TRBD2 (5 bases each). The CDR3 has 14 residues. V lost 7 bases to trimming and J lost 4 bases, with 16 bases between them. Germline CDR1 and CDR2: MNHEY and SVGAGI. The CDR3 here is CASTPPGTGETQYF. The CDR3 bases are TGTGCCAGCACCCCACCGGGGACGGGAGAGACCCAGTACTTC.

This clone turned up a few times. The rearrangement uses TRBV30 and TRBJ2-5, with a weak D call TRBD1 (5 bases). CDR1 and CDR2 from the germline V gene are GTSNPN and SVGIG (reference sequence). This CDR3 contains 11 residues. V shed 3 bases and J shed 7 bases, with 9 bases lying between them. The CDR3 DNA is TGTGCCTGGAGCCGTGGGGCGACCCAGTACTTC. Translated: CAWSRGATQYF.

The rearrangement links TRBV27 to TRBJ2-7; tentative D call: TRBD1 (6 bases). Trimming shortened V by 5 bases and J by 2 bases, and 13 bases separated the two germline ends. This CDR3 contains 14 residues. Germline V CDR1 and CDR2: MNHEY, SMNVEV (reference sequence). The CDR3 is CASSPQGLAYEQYF. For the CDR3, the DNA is TGTGCCAGCAGTCCCCAGGGGCTAGCCTACGAGCAGTACTTC.

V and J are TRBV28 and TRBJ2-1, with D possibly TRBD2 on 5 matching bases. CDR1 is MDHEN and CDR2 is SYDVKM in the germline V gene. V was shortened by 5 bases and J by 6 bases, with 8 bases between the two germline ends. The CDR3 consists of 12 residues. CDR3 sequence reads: CASSVGVNEQFF. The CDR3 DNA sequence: TGTGCCAGCAGTGTCGGGGTCAATGAGCAGTTCTTC.

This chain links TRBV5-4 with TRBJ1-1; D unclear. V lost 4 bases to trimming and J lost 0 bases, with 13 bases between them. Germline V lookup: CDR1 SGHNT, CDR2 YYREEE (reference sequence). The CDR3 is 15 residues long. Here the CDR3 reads CASSPRVEMNTEAFF. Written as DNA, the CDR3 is TGTGCCAGCAGCCCCCGGGTGGAGATGAACACTGAAGCTTTCTTT.